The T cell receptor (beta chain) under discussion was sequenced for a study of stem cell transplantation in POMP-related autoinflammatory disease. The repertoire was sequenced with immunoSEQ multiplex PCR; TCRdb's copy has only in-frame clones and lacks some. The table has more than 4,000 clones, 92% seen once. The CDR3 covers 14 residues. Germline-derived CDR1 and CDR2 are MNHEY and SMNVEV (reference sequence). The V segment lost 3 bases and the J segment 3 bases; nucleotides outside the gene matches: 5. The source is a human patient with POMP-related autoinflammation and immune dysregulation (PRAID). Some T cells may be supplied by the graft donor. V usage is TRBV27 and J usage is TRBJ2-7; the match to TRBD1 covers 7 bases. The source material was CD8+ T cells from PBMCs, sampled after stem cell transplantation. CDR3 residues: CASSLVRGIYEQYF. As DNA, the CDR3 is TGTGCCAGCAGTTTGGTCAGGGGGATCTACGAGCAGTACTTC.